Detailed here is one T cell receptor beta chain. The antigen remains undetermined. This sample is drawn from a study of response to subunit inactivated influenza vaccine. Findings and limits, study-wide: The authors suggested that few new T cells are recruited per seasonal influenza vaccination.

After removal of 4 bases from V and 7 bases from J, the junction contained 6 bases not matched to a gene. Per germline, CDR1 KGHDR and CDR2 SFDVKD. The CDR3 extends over 13 amino acids. Each CDR3 protein is one row after TCRdb ran MiXCR on the RT-PCR reads. The sample has around 250,000 distinct CDR3 sequences, about 12% seen once. V is TRBV24-1 and J is TRBJ2-7; 7 bases fit TRBD1. The clonotype comes from a man aged 45-65 years who received an inactivated influenza vaccine. The sample in question was non-naive T cells sorted from PBMCs, obtained less than 15 days before vaccination. The CDR3 region is CATSDFAGGEQYF. Written as DNA, the CDR3 is TGTGCCACCAGTGACTTCGCAGGGGGTGAGCAGTACTTC.